This T cell receptor (beta chain) is drawn from a study of tumor and adjacent non-tumor tissue in lung cancer. General observations from the study: Higher tumor TCR diversity was associated with shorter survival. Compared with tumor, normal lung showed significantly lower TCR diversity. In normal lung, the top 100 clones were significantly more dominant than in tumor.

Notes on this clonotype: Its antigen is still unknown.

No cell sorting was done before RNA was extracted from the tissue. Between August and November 2014, newly diagnosed, chemotherapy-naive lung cancer patients underwent thoracic surgery in China. There are 15 residues in the CDR3. V lost 5 bases and J 14 bases, leaving 25 bases between the germline ends. Germline values: CDR1 SGHNT, CDR2 YENEEA. The library came from three nested PCR rounds adapted from ARM-PCR protocols. TCRdb recomputed calls from the multiplex PCR reads with MiXCR, one row per CDR3 protein. The sample holds about 200,000 distinct CDR3 sequences, 60% to 75% seen once. Sequencing was done on a sample of lung tumor tissue. This TCR derives from a man aged 55 to 70 with non-small cell lung cancer. The chain joins TRBV11-3 to TRBJ1-3; D perhaps matches TRBD1 (5 bases). CDR3 in amino acids: CASSPAGTTGNNLYF. The CDR3 DNA sequence: TGTGCCAGCAGCCCAGCAGGGACCACAGGAAACAACTTATATTTT.